The rows below give T cell receptor beta chains drawn from one sample of a study of T cell clones after liver transplantation. Profiled with immunoSEQ multiplex PCR; TCRdb holds only in-frame clones, not every one. The table lists under 60,000 clones, more than 70% of them singletons. The material sequenced was CD4+ T cells from blood, taken at the 22-month timepoint. The receptor source for this set is a human patient who received a liver transplant. Some T cells may originate from the graft donor. CDR3s include the opening cysteine and the closing phenylalanine or tryptophan. The D gene is left open where the match is weak. Clone size is given for some rows only: seen once, a few or many times, or a class if the clone is expanded.

v_call,j_call,d_call,clone_size,cdr3_nt,cdr3_aa
TRBV18,TRBJ2-2,-,-,TGTGCCAGCTCACCAGGACAAGCGTCTACCGGGGAGCTGTTTTTT,CASSPGQASTGELFF
TRBV4-1,TRBJ1-3,TRBD1,-,TGCGCCAGCAGCCACAACGACAGGGCTGGAAACACCATATATTTT,CASSHNDRAGNTIYF
TRBV5-5,TRBJ1-2,-,-,TGTGCCAGCAGCTTGTTGTACAGAAACTATGGCTACACCTTC,CASSLLYRNYGYTF
TRBV19,TRBJ2-7,TRBD1,-,TGTGCCAGTAGTCCCTCAAGGACAGGGTCCGGCGAGCAGTACTTC,CASSPSRTGSGEQYF
TRBV6-5,TRBJ2-6,-,-,TGTGCCACCCTGACTTCTGGGGCCAACGTCCTGACTTTC,CATLTSGANVLTF
TRBV29-1,TRBJ2-5,-,-,TGCAGCGTTGCGGGGATTGGCCAAGAGACCCAGTACTTC,CSVAGIGQETQYF
TRBV11-2,TRBJ1-2,-,-,TGTGCCAGCAGCCCTAGATCAAACTATGGCTACACCTTC,CASSPRSNYGYTF
TRBV7-9,TRBJ1-1,-,-,TGTGCCTCCAGGGGTGGGGGGGATAGAGCTTTCTTT,CASRGGGDRAFF
TRBV6-5,TRBJ1-1,-,-,TGTGCCAGCAGTCCCAGGGGAAATGTTGAAGCTTTCTTT,CASSPRGNVEAFF
TRBV11-3,TRBJ2-1,TRBD2,few,TGTGCCAGCAGCTTATACGGGACTAGCGGCTACAATGAGCAGTTCTTC,CASSLYGTSGYNEQFF
TRBV7-9,TRBJ2-7,-,-,TGTGCCAGCAGTTCACAGGGTTACTACGAGCAGTACTTC,CASSSQGYYEQYF
TRBV4-1,TRBJ1-6,-,-,TGCGCCAGCAGCCGAGTCCCCCCGGGGGCAAGGTCACCCCTCCACTTT,CASSRVPPGARSPLHF